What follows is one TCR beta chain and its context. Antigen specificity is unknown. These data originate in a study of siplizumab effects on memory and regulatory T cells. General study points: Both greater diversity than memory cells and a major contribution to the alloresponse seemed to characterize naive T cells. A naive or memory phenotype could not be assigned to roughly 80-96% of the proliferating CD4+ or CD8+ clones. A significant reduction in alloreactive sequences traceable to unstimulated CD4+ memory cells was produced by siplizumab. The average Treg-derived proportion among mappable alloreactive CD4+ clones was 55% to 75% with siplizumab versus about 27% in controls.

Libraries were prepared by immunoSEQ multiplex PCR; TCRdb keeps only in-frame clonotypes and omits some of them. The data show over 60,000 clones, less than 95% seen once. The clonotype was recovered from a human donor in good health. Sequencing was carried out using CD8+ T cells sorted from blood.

Here the CDR3 DNA reads TGTGCCAGCAGCAAAGGGGGAAAGGTCTCTGGAAACACCATATATTTT. It is translated as CASSKGGKVSGNTIYF. The chain uses TRBV21-1 and TRBJ1-3. TRBV21-1 is described as a pseudogene. The CDR3 contains 16 residues.